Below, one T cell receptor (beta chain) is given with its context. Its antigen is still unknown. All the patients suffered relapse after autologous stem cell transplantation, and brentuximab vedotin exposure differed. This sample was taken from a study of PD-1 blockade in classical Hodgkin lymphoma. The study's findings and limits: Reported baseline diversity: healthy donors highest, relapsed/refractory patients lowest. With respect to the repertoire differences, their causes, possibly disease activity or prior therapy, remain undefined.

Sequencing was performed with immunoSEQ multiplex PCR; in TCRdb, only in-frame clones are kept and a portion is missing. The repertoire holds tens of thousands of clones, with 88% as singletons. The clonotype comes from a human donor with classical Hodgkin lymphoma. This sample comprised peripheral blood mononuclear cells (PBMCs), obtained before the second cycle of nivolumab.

CDR3 DNA: TGCGCCAGCAGCTTTTCGTCAGGGTCCTACGAGCAGTACTTC. Protein product: CASSFSSGSYEQYF. The chain combines TRBV5-1 with TRBJ2-7, with D tentatively TRBD1 (5 bases). Germline CDR1 SGHRS, CDR2 YFSETQ. This CDR3 region has 14 residues. The V and J ends lost 2 bases and 1 base respectively, with 10 bases between them.